At least ten counts were recorded for the clone carrying this T cell receptor (beta chain). Its antigen remains unidentified. The source of the sample is a study of molecular identifiers for immune sequencing clone quantification. Preparation of the bulk TCR libraries relied on previously described methods and listed TCR primers. TCRdb reanalysed the PCR reads using MiXCR and keeps one entry per CDR3 protein. The table includes around 470,000 distinct CDR3 sequences, about a fifth detected once. CDR1 LGHNA and CDR2 YSLEER come from the germline V gene. The V gene lost 0 bases and the J gene lost 0 bases, with 14 bases spanning the gap. This CDR3 is 18 amino acids long. General study results and limits: Clonotypes topping 20 RNA copies carried over 98% of effector molecules but under 1% of naive ones.

The chain is built from TRBV4-3 and TRBJ2-2; D is perhaps TRBD1 or TRBD2 (5 bases each). The sequenced sample consisted of naive CD8+ T cells from blood, with Jurkat cell RNA spiked in. Subset: FACS-sorted CD8+CD4-CCR7+CD45RA+ naive T cells. This receptor was identified in a human donor in good health. Some libraries in this study had Jurkat cell RNA spiked in. The DNA of the CDR3 is TGCGCCAGCAGCCAAGATACCGGGGCATTGGCGAACACCGGGGAGCTGTTTTTT. Its translation is CASSQDTGALANTGELFF.